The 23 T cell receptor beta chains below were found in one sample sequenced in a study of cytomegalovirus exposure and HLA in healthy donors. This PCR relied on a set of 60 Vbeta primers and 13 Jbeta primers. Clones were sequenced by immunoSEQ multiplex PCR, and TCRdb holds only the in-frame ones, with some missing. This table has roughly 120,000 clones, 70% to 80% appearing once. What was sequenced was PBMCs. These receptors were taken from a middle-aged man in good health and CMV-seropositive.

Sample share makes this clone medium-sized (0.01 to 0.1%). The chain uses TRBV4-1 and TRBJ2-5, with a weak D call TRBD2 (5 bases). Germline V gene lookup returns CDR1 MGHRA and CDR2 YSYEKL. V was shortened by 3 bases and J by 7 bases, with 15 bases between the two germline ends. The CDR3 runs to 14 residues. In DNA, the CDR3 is TGCGCCAGCAGCCATCCACCTTGGGCGGGGACCCAGTACTTC. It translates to CASSHPPWAGTQYF.

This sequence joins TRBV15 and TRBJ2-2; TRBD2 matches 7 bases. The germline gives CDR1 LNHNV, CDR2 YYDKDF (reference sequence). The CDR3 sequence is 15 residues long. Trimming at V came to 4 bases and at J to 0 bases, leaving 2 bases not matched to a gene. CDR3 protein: CATSTGLANTGELFF. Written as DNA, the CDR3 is TGTGCCACCAGCACAGGACTAGCGAACACCGGGGAGCTGTTTTTT.

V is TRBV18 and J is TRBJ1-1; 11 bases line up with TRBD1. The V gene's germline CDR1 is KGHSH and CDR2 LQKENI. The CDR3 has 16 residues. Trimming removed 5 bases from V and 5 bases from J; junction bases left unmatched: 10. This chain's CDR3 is CASSEHPGQGGTEAFF. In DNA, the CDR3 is TGTGCCAGCTCAGAACACCCGGGACAGGGGGGAACTGAAGCTTTCTTT.

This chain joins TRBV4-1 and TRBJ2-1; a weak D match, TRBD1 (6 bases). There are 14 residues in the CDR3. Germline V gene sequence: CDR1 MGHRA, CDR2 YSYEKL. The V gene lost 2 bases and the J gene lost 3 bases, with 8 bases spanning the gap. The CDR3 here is CASSQRQDYNEQFF. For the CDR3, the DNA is TGCGCCAGCAGCCAACGACAGGACTACAATGAGCAGTTCTTC.

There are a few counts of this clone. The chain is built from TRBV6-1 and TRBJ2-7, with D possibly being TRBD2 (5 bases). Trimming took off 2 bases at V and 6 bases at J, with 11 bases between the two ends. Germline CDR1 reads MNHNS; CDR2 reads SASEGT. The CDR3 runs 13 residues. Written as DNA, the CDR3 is TGTGCCAGCAGTGAAAGCGGAGACCGCGAGCAGTACTTC. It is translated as CASSESGDREQYF.

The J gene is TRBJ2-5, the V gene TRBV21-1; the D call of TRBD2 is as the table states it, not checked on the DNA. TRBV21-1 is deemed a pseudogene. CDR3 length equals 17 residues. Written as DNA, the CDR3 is TGTGCCAGCAGCAAAGATTTTCGGCGGGAGCAGCCAGAGACCCAGTACTTC. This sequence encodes CASSKDFRREQPETQYF.

The CDR3 sequence: CASSEGGRLGYTF. The CDR3 DNA reads TGTGCCAGCAGTGAAGGTGGCAGGCTAGGCTACACCTTC. The chain links TRBV6-1 to TRBJ1-2; D gene uncertain. Germline V gene sequence: CDR1 MNHNS, CDR2 SASEGT. The CDR3 consists of 13 residues. V lost 1 base and J lost 8, with 11 bases in between.

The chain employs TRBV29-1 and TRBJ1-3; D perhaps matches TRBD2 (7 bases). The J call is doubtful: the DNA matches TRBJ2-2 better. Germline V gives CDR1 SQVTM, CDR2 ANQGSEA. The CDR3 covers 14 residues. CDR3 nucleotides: TGCAGCGGGGGGGGCAGAGCGAACACCGGGGAGCTGTTTTTT. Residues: CSGGGRANTGELFF.

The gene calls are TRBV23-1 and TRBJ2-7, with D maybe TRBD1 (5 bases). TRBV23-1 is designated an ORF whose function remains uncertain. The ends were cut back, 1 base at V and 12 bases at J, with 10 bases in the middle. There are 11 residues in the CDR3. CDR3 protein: CASSQCPGPYF. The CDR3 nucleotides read TGCGCCAGCAGTCAATGCCCAGGGCCGTACTTC.

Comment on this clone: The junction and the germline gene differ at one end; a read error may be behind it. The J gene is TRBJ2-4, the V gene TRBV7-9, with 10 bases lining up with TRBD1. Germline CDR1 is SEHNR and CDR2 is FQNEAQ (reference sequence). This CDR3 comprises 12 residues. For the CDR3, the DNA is TGTGCCAGCAGCCTCCCCGGGACAGGGGTTCGGTTC. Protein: CASSLPGTGVRF.

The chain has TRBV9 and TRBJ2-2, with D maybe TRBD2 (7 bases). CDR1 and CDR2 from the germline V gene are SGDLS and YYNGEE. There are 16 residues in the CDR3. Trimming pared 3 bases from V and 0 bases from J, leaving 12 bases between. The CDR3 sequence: CASSARGGPNTGELFF. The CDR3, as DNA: TGTGCCAGCAGCGCCCGCGGGGGCCCGAACACCGGGGAGCTGTTTTTT.

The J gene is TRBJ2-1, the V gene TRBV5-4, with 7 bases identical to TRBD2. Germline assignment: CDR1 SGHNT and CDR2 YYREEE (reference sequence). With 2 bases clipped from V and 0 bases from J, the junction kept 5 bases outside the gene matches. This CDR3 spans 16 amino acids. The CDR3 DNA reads TGTGCCAGCAGCTTCTCAGCGGGGAGCTCCTACAATGAGCAGTTCTTC. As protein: CASSFSAGSSYNEQFF.

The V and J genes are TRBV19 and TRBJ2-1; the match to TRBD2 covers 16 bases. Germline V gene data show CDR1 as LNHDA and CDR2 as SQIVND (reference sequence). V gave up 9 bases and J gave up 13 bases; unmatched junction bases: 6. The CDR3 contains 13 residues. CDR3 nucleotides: TGTGCCAGCCGGGGACTAGCGGGGGGGGTACAGTTCTTC. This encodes CASRGLAGGVQFF.

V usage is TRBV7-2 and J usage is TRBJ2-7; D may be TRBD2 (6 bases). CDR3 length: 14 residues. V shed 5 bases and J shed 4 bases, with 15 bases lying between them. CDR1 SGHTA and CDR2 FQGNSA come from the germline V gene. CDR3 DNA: TGTGCCAGCAGCCTCCCTGGGACTCTTTACGAGCAGTACTTC. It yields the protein CASSLPGTLYEQYF.

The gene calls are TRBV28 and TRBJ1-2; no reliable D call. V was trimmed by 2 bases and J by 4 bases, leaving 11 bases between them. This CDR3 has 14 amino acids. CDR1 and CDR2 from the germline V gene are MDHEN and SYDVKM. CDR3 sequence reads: CASSLGGQRYGYTF. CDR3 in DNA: TGTGCCAGCAGTTTAGGAGGTCAGCGCTATGGCTACACCTTC.

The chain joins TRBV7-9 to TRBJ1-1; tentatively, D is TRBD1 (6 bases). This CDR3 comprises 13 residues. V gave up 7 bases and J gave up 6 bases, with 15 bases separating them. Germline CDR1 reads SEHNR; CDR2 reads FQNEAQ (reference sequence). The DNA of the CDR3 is TGTGCCAGCACAGTCTCAGGGGTGCCTGAAGCTTTCTTT. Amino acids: CASTVSGVPEAFF.

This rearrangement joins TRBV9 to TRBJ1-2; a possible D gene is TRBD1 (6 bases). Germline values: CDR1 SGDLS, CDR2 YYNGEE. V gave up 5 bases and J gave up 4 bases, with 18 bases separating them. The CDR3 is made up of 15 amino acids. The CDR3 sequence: CASSDSRGFGYGYTF. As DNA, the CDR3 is TGTGCCAGCAGTGACTCAAGGGGGTTCGGCTATGGCTACACCTTC.

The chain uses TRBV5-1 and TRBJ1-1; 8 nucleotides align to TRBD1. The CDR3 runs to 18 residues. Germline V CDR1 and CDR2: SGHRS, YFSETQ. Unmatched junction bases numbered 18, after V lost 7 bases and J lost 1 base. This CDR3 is CASQAEPGQDVGNTEAFF. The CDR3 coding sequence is TGCGCCAGCCAGGCGGAGCCGGGACAGGACGTGGGGAACACTGAAGCTTTCTTT.

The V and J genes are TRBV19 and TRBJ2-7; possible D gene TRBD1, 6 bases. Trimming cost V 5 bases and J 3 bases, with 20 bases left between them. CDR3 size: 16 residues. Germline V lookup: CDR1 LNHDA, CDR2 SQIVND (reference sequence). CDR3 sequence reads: CASSSNAMRGIYEQYF. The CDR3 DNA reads TGTGCCAGTAGTTCTAATGCAATGAGGGGGATCTACGAGCAGTACTTC.

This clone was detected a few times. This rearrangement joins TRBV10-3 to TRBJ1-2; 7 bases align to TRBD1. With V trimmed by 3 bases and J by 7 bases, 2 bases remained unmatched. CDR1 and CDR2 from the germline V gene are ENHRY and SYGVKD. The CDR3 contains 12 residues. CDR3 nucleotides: TGTGCCATCAGTGAAGCAGGGGGTGGCTACACCTTC. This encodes CAISEAGGGYTF.

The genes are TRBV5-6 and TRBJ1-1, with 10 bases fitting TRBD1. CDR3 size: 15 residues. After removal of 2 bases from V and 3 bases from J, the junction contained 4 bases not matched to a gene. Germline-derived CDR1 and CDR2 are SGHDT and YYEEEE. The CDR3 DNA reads TGTGCCAGCAGCTTCTGGGACAGGGGCGACACTGAAGCTTTCTTT. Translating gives CASSFWDRGDTEAFF.

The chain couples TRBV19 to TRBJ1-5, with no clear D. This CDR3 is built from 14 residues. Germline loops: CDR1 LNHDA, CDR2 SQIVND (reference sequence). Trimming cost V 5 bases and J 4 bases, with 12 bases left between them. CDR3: CASSQALTNQPQHF. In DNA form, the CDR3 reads TGTGCCAGTAGTCAGGCGCTAACTAATCAGCCCCAGCATTTT.

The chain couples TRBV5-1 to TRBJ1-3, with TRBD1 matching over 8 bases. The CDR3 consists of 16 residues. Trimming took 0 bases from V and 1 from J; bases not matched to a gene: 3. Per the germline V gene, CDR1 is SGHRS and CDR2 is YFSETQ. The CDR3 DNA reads TGCGCCAGCAGCTTGGAACAGGGGGTATCTGGAAACACCATATATTTT. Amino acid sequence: CASSLEQGVSGNTIYF. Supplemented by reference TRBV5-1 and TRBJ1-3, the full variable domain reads KAGVTQTPRYLIKTRGQQVTLSCSPISGHRSVSWYQQTPGQGLQFLFEYFSETQRNKGNFPGRFSGRQFSNSRSEMNVSTLELGDSALYLCASSLEQGVSGNTIYFGEGSWLTVV.